Sequencing of this T cell receptor beta chain was carried out in a study of OX40 agonist ivuxolimab in advanced cancers. Findings and caveats of the study: Circulating CD4+ and CD8+ T cells showed clonal expansion by week 6 at 0.1 to 3.0 mg/kg. Among the lowest levels of clonal expansion were found in partial responders at 0.1-3.0 mg/kg.

About this clone: The target antigen is unknown.

Assay used: immunoSEQ multiplex PCR; TCRdb lists only in-frame clones, some missing. Of 11,000 to 15,000 clones listed, approximately 77% were seen once; the top ten hold about 36%. V was pared by 5 bases and J by 7 bases, with 17 bases between. This CDR3 is 15 amino acids long. Germline-derived CDR1 and CDR2 are SEHNR and FQNEAQ (reference sequence). The clonotype comes from an adult with an advanced solid tumor such as melanoma, head and neck, liver or kidney cancer. The chain links TRBV7-9 to TRBJ1-4; D remains unclear. This material consisted of CD4+ or CD8+ T cells sorted from blood, taken in a trial of the OX40 agonist ivuxolimab. Here the CDR3 DNA reads TGTGCCAGCAGCGAGAGAGGCGTATCTCGTGAAAAACTGTTTTTT. It is translated as CASSERGVSREKLFF.